This T cell receptor beta chain was observed in a study of T cell responses to AZD1222 COVID-19 vaccine. V gave up 10 bases and J gave up 3 bases, with 22 bases separating them. The CDR3 is made up of 15 amino acids. Germline CDR1 MDHEN, CDR2 SYDVKM. The data were produced by immunoSEQ multiplex PCR, yet TCRdb's version contains in-frame clones alone and is incomplete. This sample has about 100,000 clones, with 80% to 95% found just once. The V and J genes are TRBV28 and TRBJ2-7; D unresolved. The receptor was derived from an adult in good health. The sequencing used peripheral blood, collected on day 0 of AZD1222 vaccination. The CDR3 loop reads CATLEDGANNYEQYF. Here the CDR3 DNA reads TGTGCCACCCTTGAGGACGGAGCTAATAACTACGAGCAGTACTTC.